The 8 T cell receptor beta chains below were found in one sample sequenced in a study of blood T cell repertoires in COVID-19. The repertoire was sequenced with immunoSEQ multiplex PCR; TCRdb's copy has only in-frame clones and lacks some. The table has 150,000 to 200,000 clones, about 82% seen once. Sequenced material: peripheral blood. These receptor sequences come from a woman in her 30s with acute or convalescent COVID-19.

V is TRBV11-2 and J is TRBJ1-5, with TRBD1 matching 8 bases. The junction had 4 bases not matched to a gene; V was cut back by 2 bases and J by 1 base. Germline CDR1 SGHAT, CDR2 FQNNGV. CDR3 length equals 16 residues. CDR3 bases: TGTGCCAGCAGCTTAACAGGGGGGTTAAGCAATCAGCCCCAGCATTTT. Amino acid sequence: CASSLTGGLSNQPQHF.

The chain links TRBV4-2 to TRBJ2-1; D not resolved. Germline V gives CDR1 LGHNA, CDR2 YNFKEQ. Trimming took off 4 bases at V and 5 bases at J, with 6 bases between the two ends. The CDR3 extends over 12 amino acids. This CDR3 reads CASSPLDNEQFF. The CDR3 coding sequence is TGTGCCAGCAGCCCGTTAGACAATGAGCAGTTCTTC.

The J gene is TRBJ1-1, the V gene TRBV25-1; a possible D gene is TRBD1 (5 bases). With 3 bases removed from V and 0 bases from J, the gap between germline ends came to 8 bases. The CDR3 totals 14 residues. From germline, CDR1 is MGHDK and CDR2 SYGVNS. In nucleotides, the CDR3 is TGTGCCAGCAGTGACTGGGGCTTGAACACTGAAGCTTTCTTT. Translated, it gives CASSDWGLNTEAFF.

CDR3 region: CASSSGLAGRSTGELFF. As DNA, the CDR3 is TGTGCCAGCAGCAGTGGACTAGCGGGGAGAAGCACCGGGGAGCTGTTTTTT. This rearrangement joins TRBV7-2 to TRBJ2-2; 12 nucleotides match TRBD2. V was pared by 5 bases and J by 4 bases, with 8 bases of the junction left unmatched. The CDR3 totals 17 residues. In germline, CDR1 is SGHTA, CDR2 FQGNSA.

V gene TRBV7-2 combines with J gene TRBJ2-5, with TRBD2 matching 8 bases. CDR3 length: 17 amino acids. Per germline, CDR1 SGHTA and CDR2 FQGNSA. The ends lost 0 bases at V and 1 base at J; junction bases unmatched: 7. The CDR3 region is CASSLARTSGGQETQYF. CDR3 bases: TGTGCCAGCAGCTTAGCGAGGACAAGCGGGGGCCAAGAGACCCAGTACTTC.

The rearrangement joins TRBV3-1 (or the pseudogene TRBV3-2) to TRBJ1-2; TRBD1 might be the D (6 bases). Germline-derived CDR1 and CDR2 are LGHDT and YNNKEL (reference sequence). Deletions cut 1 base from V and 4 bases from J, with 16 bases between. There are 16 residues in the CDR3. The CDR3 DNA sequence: TGTGCCAGCAGCCAAGGGTCGACAGGCCCTAGCTATGGCTACACCTTC. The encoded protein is CASSQGSTGPSYGYTF.

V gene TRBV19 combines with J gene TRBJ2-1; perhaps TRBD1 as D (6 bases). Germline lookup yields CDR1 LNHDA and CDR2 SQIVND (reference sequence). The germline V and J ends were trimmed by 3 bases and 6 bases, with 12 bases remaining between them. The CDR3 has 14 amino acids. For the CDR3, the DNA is TGTGCCAGTAGTATCAGGGGTCCGATCAATGAGCAGTTCTTC. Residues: CASSIRGPINEQFF.

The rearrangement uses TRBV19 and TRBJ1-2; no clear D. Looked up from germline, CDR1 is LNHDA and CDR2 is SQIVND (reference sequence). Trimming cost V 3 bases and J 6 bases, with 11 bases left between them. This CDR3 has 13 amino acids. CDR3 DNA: TGTGCCAGTAGTATGTCCAAGAGGGATGGCTACACCTTC. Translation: CASSMSKRDGYTF.